A selection of T cell receptor beta chains follows, all from one sample in a study of shared T cell receptors in the human thymus. Some clones are missing from TCRdb's copy, which holds only in-frame ones; the method was immunoSEQ multiplex PCR. This table holds roughly 500,000 clones, 75% to 85% found once. In addition, the sample was reused for a study of human thymus T cells.

Sequencing was done on a sample of thymocytes. These TCRs come from a boy under three years old with a congenital heart defect. Each CDR3 is given with its conserved first and last residue. A D gene is named only where the DNA matches it firmly. The listing skips clone size in some rows; elsewhere it reads once, few, many or a size class.

j_call clone_size d_call v_call cdr3_length cdr3_aa cdr3_nt
TRBJ2-7 NA TRBD2 TRBV29-1 12 CSVLAGGYEQYF TGCAGCGTCCTAGCGGGAGGGTACGAGCAGTACTTC
TRBJ2-2 NA NA TRBV6-1 17 CASSEAGTRANTGELFF TGTGCCAGCAGTGAAGCGGGGACTCGGGCAAACACCGGGGAGCTGTTTTTT
TRBJ1-3 NA NA TRBV5-4 16 CASSFLGAGVGNTIYF TGTGCCAGCAGCTTCCTCGGGGCAGGGGTTGGAAACACCATATATTTT
TRBJ2-2 NA TRBD1 TRBV10-2 15 CASREAGGDTGELFF TGCGCCAGCAGAGAAGCAGGGGGCGACACCGGGGAGCTGTTTTTT
TRBJ1-2 NA NA TRBV5-6 14 CASSWDISNYGYTF TGTGCCAGCAGCTGGGACATATCTAACTATGGCTACACCTTC
TRBJ2-5 NA TRBD1 TRBV7-9 13 CASSSDRDETQYF TGTGCCAGCAGCTCCGACAGGGACGAGACCCAGTACTTC
TRBJ2-2 NA NA TRBV5-1 13 CASSFPAAGELFF TGCGCCAGCAGCTTTCCAGCGGCCGGGGAGCTGTTTTTT
TRBJ1-2 NA TRBD1 TRBV4-1 16 CASSQTKGAPDYGYTF TGCGCCAGCAGCCAAACGAAGGGGGCGCCTGACTATGGCTACACCTTC
TRBJ1-2 NA TRBD1 TRBV6-1 15 CASSTPGTGNYGYTF TGTGCCAGCAGTACCCCCGGGACAGGGAACTATGGCTACACCTTC
TRBJ1-1 NA NA TRBV29-1 12 CSGPGGNTEAFF TGCAGCGGCCCGGGAGGGAACACTGAAGCTTTCTTT
TRBJ2-1 few NA TRBV11-1 16 CASSLPDYSSYNEQFF TGTGCCAGCAGCTTACCTGACTACAGCTCCTACAATGAGCAGTTCTTC
TRBJ2-1 NA TRBD2 TRBV19 14 CASSAAGGRNEQFF TGTGCCAGTAGTGCCGCGGGAGGACGCAATGAGCAGTTCTTC
TRBJ2-7 NA NA TRBV11-2 15 CASSLGPSNMYEQYF TGTGCCAGCAGCTTAGGCCCATCCAACATGTACGAGCAGTACTTC
TRBJ2-1 NA TRBD2 TRBV7-8 17 CASSLSSGIASYNEQFF TGTGCCAGCAGCTTATCTAGCGGGATAGCATCGTACAATGAGCAGTTCTTC
TRBJ2-7 once NA TRBV7-9 18 CASSSRADRTPPFYEQYF TGTGCCAGCAGCAGCAGAGCAGACAGGACCCCACCTTTCTACGAGCAGTACTTC
TRBJ2-2 NA TRBD2 TRBV6-9 16 CARASGRVIGTGELFF TGTGCCAGGGCTAGCGGGAGGGTCATCGGTACCGGGGAGCTGTTTTTT
TRBJ1-5 NA NA TRBV27 14 CASSLASVNQPQHF TGTGCCAGCAGCCTCGCATCAGTCAATCAGCCCCAGCATTTT
TRBJ1-2 NA TRBD1 TRBV4-3 17 CASSQVRQGPSGYGYTF TGCGCCAGCAGCCAAGTACGACAGGGCCCCTCGGGCTATGGCTACACCTTC
TRBJ1-2 NA NA TRBV6-6 13 CASSLQGSYGYTF TGTGCCAGCAGCTTACAGGGTAGCTATGGCTACACCTTC
TRBJ2-7 NA TRBD2 TRBV5-1 15 CASSTLAGGEVEQYF TGCGCCAGCAGCACCTTAGCGGGAGGGGAGGTCGAGCAGTACTTC
TRBJ2-3 once NA TRBV15 17 CATSRDYPGERADTQYF TGTGCCACCAGCAGAGATTATCCTGGGGAGAGAGCCGATACGCAGTATTTT
TRBJ1-5 NA NA TRBV4-3 17 CASSQDKDDRTYQPQHF TGCGCCAGCAGCCAAGATAAGGATGACAGGACCTATCAGCCCCAGCATTTT
TRBJ1-1 NA NA TRBV5-1 16 CASSLEFRAVNTEAFF TGCGCCAGCAGCTTGGAATTCAGGGCCGTGAACACTGAAGCTTTCTTT
TRBJ2-7 NA NA TRBV27 15 CASSFQGENSYEQYF TGTGCCAGCAGTTTCCAGGGTGAAAACTCCTACGAGCAGTACTTC
TRBJ2-2 NA NA TRBV14 13 CASSQRTAGELFF TGTGCCAGCAGCCAGAGGACAGCCGGGGAGCTGTTTTTT
TRBJ2-1 NA TRBD2 TRBV7-6 17 CASSSRELAATNNEQFF TGTGCCAGCAGCTCACGTGAACTAGCGGCTACGAACAATGAGCAGTTCTTC
TRBJ2-4 NA TRBD1 TRBV4-1 17 CASSHNPRVRDSGIQYF TGCGCCAGCAGCCACAACCCAAGGGTCCGGGACAGTGGCATTCAGTACTTC
TRBJ1-2 NA NA TRBV4-1 15 CASSQGQSANYGYTF TGCGCCAGCAGCCAAGGACAGTCAGCTAACTATGGCTACACCTTC
TRBJ2-2 NA NA TRBV5-6 14 CASTGSRNTGELFF TGTGCCAGCACCGGGTCCAGGAACACCGGGGAGCTGTTTTTT
TRBJ2-7 NA NA TRBV11-2 15 CASRWSGPPSYEQYF TGTGCCAGCAGGTGGTCGGGTCCTCCTTCCTACGAGCAGTACTTC
TRBJ1-4 NA NA TRBV27 14 CASSLNKRVEKLFF TGTGCCAGCAGTTTAAATAAACGGGTTGAAAAACTGTTTTTT
TRBJ2-3 NA TRBD2 TRBV2 16 CASRGTSGVSTDTQYF TGTGCCAGCAGGGGGACTAGCGGGGTAAGCACAGATACGCAGTATTTT
TRBJ2-2 NA TRBD1 TRBV4-1 17 CASSQKRRDRNTGELFF TGCGCCAGCAGCCAAAAGCGCCGGGACAGGAATACCGGGGAGCTGTTTTTT